These 10 T cell receptor beta chains share one sample of origin, sequenced in a study of T-cell reconstitution after alpha-beta-depleted transplantation in children. During its preparation, the TCRbeta library received unique molecular identifiers. TCRdb recomputed calls from the PCR reads with MiXCR, one row per CDR3 protein. The sample consists of approximately 590,000 distinct CDR3 sequences, roughly a tenth of them appearing once. The source material was PBMCs from the stem cell graft donor, sampled from the stem cell graft. These receptors originate from a human donor who donated a stem cell graft to a child with acute myeloid leukemia.

This clonotype was picked up many times. This chain uses TRBV3-1 with TRBJ2-7; 8 nucleotides align to TRBD2. Unmatched junction bases numbered 2, after V lost 3 bases and J lost 1 base. CDR3 size: 14 residues. The germline gives CDR1 LGHDT, CDR2 YNNKEL (reference sequence). The CDR3 nucleotides read TGTGCCAGCAGCCAGGGGACTAGATCCTACGAGCAGTACTTC. It codes for CASSQGTRSYEQYF.

This clonotype was seen repeatedly, ten times or more. The chain employs TRBV27 and TRBJ2-2; D call uncertain. V dropped 2 bases and J dropped 6 bases, with 4 bases sitting between them. Germline V gives CDR1 MNHEY, CDR2 SMNVEV (reference sequence). CDR3 length: 12 amino acids. CDR3 sequence: CASSLIPGELFF. The CDR3 DNA reads as TGTGCCAGCAGTTTAATCCCCGGGGAGCTGTTTTTT.

The rearrangement joins TRBV20-1 to TRBJ2-3; 7 bases map to TRBD2. J lost 6 bases, V lost 6 bases, and 6 bases had no gene match. The germline V gene has CDR1 DFQATT and CDR2 SNEGSKA (reference sequence). This CDR3 contains 12 residues. CDR3 coding DNA: TGCAGTGCCCGCGGGAGTTTGGATACGCAGTATTTT. Its translation is CSARGSLDTQYF.

The chain joins TRBV7-2 to TRBJ2-4, with 7 bases lining up with TRBD1. Germline-derived CDR1 and CDR2 are SGHTA and FQGNSA. The CDR3 length is 15 residues. J lost 4 bases, V lost 5 bases, and 8 bases had no gene match. The CDR3 sequence is CASSKAGGSKNIQYF. CDR3 DNA: TGTGCCAGCAGCAAAGCAGGGGGATCAAAAAACATTCAGTACTTC.

This chain links TRBV12-3 or TRBV12-4 with TRBJ2-5; maybe TRBD1 (6 bases). V was shortened by 6 bases and J by 4 bases, with 18 bases between the two germline ends. This CDR3 spans 15 amino acids. The CDR3, as DNA: TGTGCCAGCAGCCTTACAGGGCCTCCGGGAGAGACCCAGTACTTC. The encoded protein is CASSLTGPPGETQYF.

There are a few counts of this clonotype. The chain carries TRBV18 and TRBJ2-5; unclear D gene. Germline V lookup: CDR1 KGHSH, CDR2 LQKENI. The CDR3 has 16 residues. V lost 0 bases and J lost 1, with 12 bases in between. The chain's CDR3 is CASSPPEPLLQETQYF. CDR3 bases: TGTGCCAGCTCACCACCGGAACCGCTTCTCCAAGAGACCCAGTACTTC.

This clonotype was recorded many times. V is TRBV4-2 and J is TRBJ2-3; 7 bases match TRBD2. J lost 1 base, V lost 1 base, and 11 bases had no gene match. The CDR3 loop spans 18 amino acids. Germline lookup yields CDR1 LGHNA and CDR2 YNFKEQ. The CDR3 sequence is CASSQAPLGLAGTDTQYF. As DNA, the CDR3 is TGTGCCAGCAGCCAAGCCCCCTTGGGCCTAGCGGGCACAGATACGCAGTATTTT.

CDR3 residues: CSASPLAGKGETQYF. CDR3 nucleotide sequence: TGCAGTGCTTCCCCTTTGGCGGGGAAGGGAGAGACCCAGTACTTC. The rearrangement joins TRBV20-1 to TRBJ2-5, with D possibly matching TRBD2 (6 bases). The CDR3 is 15 amino acids. Germline CDR1 reads DFQATT; CDR2 reads SNEGSKA (reference sequence). Trimming cost V 5 bases and J 4 bases, with 20 bases left between them.

With respect to this clonotype: Possible read error: a much larger clone is one base away. This CDR3 reads CASSRTDHNEQFF. The CDR3 DNA follows: TGTGCCAGCAGCCGGACGGACCACAATGAGCAGTTCTTC. The chain has TRBV4-2 and TRBJ2-1; D ambiguous. Germline V gene sequence: CDR1 LGHNA, CDR2 YNFKEQ. The CDR3 contains 13 residues. V lost 4 bases, J lost 5 bases, and 9 bases lay in between.

This clonotype was recorded at least ten times. This chain connects TRBV5-1 to TRBJ2-1, with D hard to call. Deletions cut 3 bases from V and 6 bases from J, with 13 bases between. The CDR3 extends over 14 amino acids. Per the germline V gene, CDR1 is SGHRS and CDR2 is YFSETQ. This CDR3 is CASSSQPQGNEQFF. The CDR3 region has the DNA TGCGCCAGCAGCTCCCAGCCCCAAGGCAATGAGCAGTTCTTC.